The 14 T cell receptor beta chains below were found in one sample sequenced in a study of blood T cell repertoires in COVID-19. The data were produced by immunoSEQ multiplex PCR, yet TCRdb's version contains in-frame clones alone and is incomplete. The sample records some 180,000 clones, more than 75% being singletons. Sample: PBMCs or T cells enriched from blood (not recorded which). Receptors originate from a man aged 55 to 70 who had been exposed to COVID-19.

This chain joins TRBV11-2 and TRBJ1-4; perhaps TRBD1 as D (5 bases). The CDR3 totals 15 residues. Per germline, CDR1 SGHAT and CDR2 FQNNGV. Trimming removed 0 bases at V and 7 bases at J, with 12 bases between. This CDR3 reads CASSLDLGQGEKLFF. In DNA form, the CDR3 reads TGTGCCAGCAGCTTAGATCTGGGGCAGGGTGAAAAACTGTTTTTT.

The gene calls are TRBV7-6 and TRBJ2-7; 7 bases match TRBD1. Germline V gene sequence: CDR1 SGHVS, CDR2 FNYEAQ. V lost 5 bases to trimming and J lost 7 bases; unmatched junction nucleotides: 11. The CDR3 spans 14 residues. CDR3 DNA sequence: TGTGCCAGCAGCCGCCGGACAGGATCTGGGGAGCAGTACTTC. This encodes CASSRRTGSGEQYF.

This clone was detected once. This chain uses TRBV5-4 with TRBJ2-3; D unclear. Between the trimmed V and J ends, which lost 3 bases and 0 bases, there was a span of 11 bases. The CDR3 runs 15 residues. Germline lookup yields CDR1 SGHNT and CDR2 YYREEE (reference sequence). CDR3 loop: CASSSDWLSTDTQYF. The CDR3 region has the DNA TGTGCCAGCAGCTCCGACTGGCTAAGCACAGATACGCAGTATTTT.

On this clone: Other DNA sequences in the sample encode the same CDR3. The chain joins TRBV6-2 or TRBV6-3 to TRBJ2-5; D not certain. Trimming removed 2 bases from V and 5 bases from J, with 6 bases in between. This CDR3 spans 12 amino acids. Germline values: CDR1 MNHEY, CDR2 SVGEGT. CDR3 sequence: CASSYVRETQYF. The DNA for the CDR3 is TGTGCCAGCAGTTACGTCAGGGAGACCCAGTACTTC.

V is TRBV5-8 and J is TRBJ1-5; D is possibly TRBD1 (6 bases). CDR3 length: 15 amino acids. In germline, CDR1 is SGHTS, CDR2 YDEGEE. V gave up 0 bases and J gave up 1 base, with 8 bases separating them. CDR3 bases: TGTGCCAGCAGCTTGGACAGGGTGAGCAATCAGCCCCAGCATTTT. The encoded protein is CASSLDRVSNQPQHF.

J is TRBJ1-3 and V is TRBV9; TRBD1 matches at 8 bases. The trim removed 0 bases at V and 4 bases at J, leaving 3 bases unmatched. The CDR3 is made up of 15 amino acids. Germline CDR1 SGDLS, CDR2 YYNGEE. The CDR3 reads CASSVAGQGGNTIYF. In DNA, the CDR3 is TGTGCCAGCAGCGTAGCCGGACAGGGAGGAAACACCATATATTTT.

This clone was seen more than once but under ten times. Other nucleotide sequences from this sample produce the same CDR3. The chain combines TRBV9 with TRBJ2-7; maybe TRBD1 (6 bases). CDR1 is SGDLS, CDR2 YYNGEE, per germline. This CDR3 is built from 15 residues. The V and J ends lost 0 bases and 0 bases respectively, with 10 bases between them. Here the CDR3 reads CASSVGAGASYEQYF. The CDR3 nucleotides read TGTGCCAGCAGCGTAGGAGCAGGGGCCTCCTACGAGCAGTACTTC.

V gene TRBV19 combines with J gene TRBJ1-2; 7 bases fit TRBD1. After removal of 5 bases from V and 6 bases from J, the junction contained 6 bases not matched to a gene. Germline V CDR1 and CDR2: LNHDA, SQIVND (reference sequence). The CDR3 sequence is 13 residues long. CDR3 bases: TGTGCCAGTAGTTGGCAGGGGGTGGATGGCTACACCTTC. Protein: CASSWQGVDGYTF.

The chain links TRBV30 to TRBJ1-4; the D is unclear. V dropped 4 bases and J dropped 3 bases, with 9 bases sitting between them. Germline-derived CDR1 and CDR2 are GTSNPN and SVGIG (reference sequence). The CDR3 is 13 residues long. The CDR3 region has the DNA TGTGCCTGGATGAGACAATCTAATGAAAAACTGTTTTTT. Its translation: CAWMRQSNEKLFF.

This clone was detected once. The chain is built from TRBV30 and TRBJ1-1; D unclear. The V end lost 8 bases, the J end lost 0 bases, and 10 bases lay between the germline ends. CDR1 and CDR2 from the germline V gene are GTSNPN and SVGIG (reference sequence). There are 12 residues in the CDR3. CDR3 sequence (DNA): TGTGCCGCAACACAGATGAACACTGAAGCTTTCTTT. Amino acids: CAATQMNTEAFF.

This rearrangement joins TRBV27 to TRBJ2-7; 8 nucleotides agree with TRBD2. After removal of 6 bases from V and 7 bases from J, the junction contained 5 bases not matched to a gene. Germline V gene data show CDR1 as MNHEY and CDR2 as SMNVEV (reference sequence). This CDR3 contains 12 residues. The CDR3 loop reads CASRSGGGEQYF. DNA of the CDR3: TGTGCCAGCAGGAGCGGGGGCGGGGAGCAGTACTTC.

The chain links TRBV6-5 to TRBJ1-1, with unresolved D. Trimming stripped 3 bases from V and 6 bases from J, with 14 bases between. The CDR3 contains 14 residues. Per germline, CDR1 MNHEY and CDR2 SVGAGI. The CDR3 is CASSYRREYSEAFF. As DNA, the CDR3 is TGTGCCAGCAGTTATCGGAGGGAATACTCTGAAGCTTTCTTT.

This chain connects TRBV9 to TRBJ1-3, with D uncertain. The V gene's germline CDR1 is SGDLS and CDR2 YYNGEE. The CDR3 is made up of 15 amino acids. Trimming cost V 2 bases and J 0 bases, with 9 bases left between them. CDR3 loop: CASSVSGNSGNTIYF. The CDR3 nucleotides are TGTGCCAGCAGCGTCAGCGGGAACTCTGGAAACACCATATATTTT.

This clone has only one observation. The chain has TRBV7-8 and TRBJ2-7, with a possible D match to TRBD1 (6 bases). The CDR3 is 14 residues long. Germline assignment: CDR1 SGHVS and CDR2 FQNEAQ. V dropped 7 bases and J dropped 5 bases, with 18 bases sitting between them. The CDR3 DNA follows: TGTGCCAGCACCAGGACAGTCCCGATCAACGAGCAGTACTTC. Protein sequence: CASTRTVPINEQYF.